This passage covers 14 T cell receptor beta chains from one sample sequenced in a study of blood T cell repertoires in COVID-19. The data were produced by immunoSEQ multiplex PCR, yet TCRdb's version contains in-frame clones alone and is incomplete. The data hold about 310,000 clones, with around 89% observed a single time. Source material: peripheral blood. The source is a woman between 40 and 55 years old with COVID-19, enrolled during active disease.

V and J are TRBV21-1 and TRBJ2-1; the table's TRBD1 call for D was not verified on the DNA. TRBV21-1 is a recognized pseudogene. This CDR3 is built from 15 residues. DNA of the CDR3: TGTGCCAGCAGCGCCTCCCGGGACAGTCCCAATGAGCAGTTCTTC. This gives the protein CASSASRDSPNEQFF.

The chain links TRBV27 to TRBJ1-2, with 11 bases aligning to TRBD1. The CDR3 length is 16 residues. With V trimmed by 4 bases and J by 4 bases, 8 bases remained unmatched. Germline CDR1 reads MNHEY; CDR2 reads SMNVEV (reference sequence). Here the CDR3 reads CASSSNRDRGIYGYTF. CDR3 DNA sequence: TGTGCCAGCAGTTCCAATCGGGACAGGGGGATCTATGGCTACACCTTC.

The chain couples TRBV18 to TRBJ1-6, with 7 positions matching TRBD1. CDR1 KGHSH and CDR2 LQKENI come from the germline V gene. The J segment lost 5 bases and the V segment lost 0 bases, leaving 1 base of the junction unmatched. This CDR3 has 15 amino acids. The CDR3 reads CASSPPGQNNSPLHF. The CDR3 coding sequence is TGTGCCAGCTCACCACCGGGACAGAATAATTCACCCCTCCACTTT.

The V gene is TRBV27, the J gene TRBJ2-1; possible D gene TRBD1, 5 bases. CDR1 and CDR2 (germline): MNHEY, SMNVEV (reference sequence). This CDR3 has 16 residues. The V gene lost 1 base and the J gene lost 5 bases, with 15 bases spanning the gap. Here the CDR3 reads CASSLLVTAINNEQFF. CDR3 sequence (DNA): TGTGCCAGCAGTTTATTAGTGACAGCCATAAACAATGAGCAGTTCTTC.

J is TRBJ2-7 and V is TRBV28; no definite D call. With 5 bases removed from V and 5 bases from J, the gap between germline ends came to 10 bases. The CDR3 covers 12 residues. Germline V gene lookup returns CDR1 MDHEN and CDR2 SYDVKM. CDR3 residues: CASSPQVNEQYF. The CDR3 region has the DNA TGTGCCAGCAGTCCCCAGGTAAACGAGCAGTACTTC.

The chain links TRBV2 to TRBJ1-5; D is undetermined. The germline CDR1 and CDR2 sequences are SNHLY and FYNNEI. The CDR3 loop spans 15 amino acids. V was pared by 3 bases and J by 1 base, with 10 bases between. The CDR3 sequence is CASSDSSASNQPQHF. Here the CDR3 DNA reads TGTGCCAGCAGTGACTCGTCAGCGAGCAATCAGCCCCAGCATTTT.

V gene TRBV4-3 combines with J gene TRBJ2-7, with 13 positions matching TRBD2. The CDR3 is made up of 19 amino acids. The V and J ends lost 3 bases and 2 bases, in that order; junction bases with no gene match: 13. Germline-derived CDR1 and CDR2 are LGHNA and YSLEER. The CDR3 DNA sequence: TGCGCCAGCAGCCACGAAAAACCGGGACTAGCGGGATTGCCCTACGAGCAGTACTTC. The encoded protein is CASSHEKPGLAGLPYEQYF.

The chain uses TRBV5-5 and TRBJ1-4; TRBD1 agrees at 7 bases. CDR3 size: 14 residues. Trimming removed 2 bases from V and 8 bases from J; junction bases left unmatched: 6. Germline CDR1 SGHKS, CDR2 YYEKEE (reference sequence). The CDR3 is CASSFDRDREKLFF. As DNA, the CDR3 is TGTGCCAGCAGCTTCGACAGGGATCGGGAAAAACTGTTTTTT.

This clone was observed a single time. V is TRBV6-5 and J is TRBJ1-5, with D perhaps TRBD1 (5 bases). CDR1 and CDR2 from the germline V gene are MNHEY and SVGAGI. The V gene lost 2 bases and the J gene lost 7 bases, with 9 bases spanning the gap. The CDR3 runs 13 residues. The CDR3 DNA follows: TGTGCCAGCAGTTACAGGGGTCACCAGCCCCAGCATTTT. It specifies CASSYRGHQPQHF.

J is TRBJ2-3 and V is TRBV6-6; 7 bases are a match to TRBD2. The germline CDR1 and CDR2 sequences are MNHNY and SVGAGI (reference sequence). The CDR3 sequence is 14 residues long. The ends lost 5 bases at V and 3 bases at J; junction bases unmatched: 5. The CDR3 DNA follows: TGTGCCAGCAGTCGTCCGGGGGGAACAGATACGCAGTATTTT. Its protein product is CASSRPGGTDTQYF.

The chain is built from TRBV10-2 and TRBJ2-1, with 9 bases identical to TRBD1. The CDR3 is 16 residues long. Looked up from germline, CDR1 is WSHSY and CDR2 is SAAADI. J lost 9 bases, V lost 4 bases, and 13 bases had no gene match. As DNA, the CDR3 is TGCGCCAGCAGTGGAGGAGGGGACAGGGAAATTGGTGAGCAGTTCTTC. Protein product: CASSGGGDREIGEQFF.

This chain joins TRBV27 and TRBJ1-2; 8 bases fit TRBD1. This CDR3 has 12 amino acids. Per the germline V gene, CDR1 is MNHEY and CDR2 is SMNVEV (reference sequence). The V gene end was trimmed by 8 bases and the J gene end by 8 bases; junction bases not matched to a gene: 7. The CDR3 loop is CASSTGVGGYTF. As DNA, the CDR3 is TGTGCCAGCTCGACAGGGGTGGGGGGCTACACCTTC.

The gene calls are TRBV7-9 and TRBJ1-5; 7 bases are a match to TRBD1. The germline V gene has CDR1 SEHNR and CDR2 FQNEAQ (reference sequence). The CDR3 spans 13 residues. With V trimmed by 5 bases and J by 7 bases, 5 bases remained unmatched. The CDR3 DNA follows: TGTGCCAGCAGCCGACAGGGCGAACAGCCCCAGCATTTT. This gives the protein CASSRQGEQPQHF.

V gene TRBV27 combines with J gene TRBJ1-6; maybe TRBD1 (5 bases). The CDR3 totals 17 residues. The germline V gene has CDR1 MNHEY and CDR2 SMNVEV (reference sequence). V was shortened by 2 bases and J by 10 bases, with 21 bases between the two germline ends. The CDR3, as DNA: TGTGCCAGCAGTTTAAATCCCCCAGGGTTGTTCGGATCACCCCTCCACTTT. It is translated as CASSLNPPGLFGSPLHF.